The next 3 T cell receptor beta chains were all read from a single sample in a study of blood T cell repertoires in COVID-19. Sequencing used immunoSEQ multiplex PCR; TCRdb keeps in-frame clones, though not all of them. The profile shows a few hundred thousand clones, around 90% of them singletons. The sample taken for sequencing was peripheral blood. These receptors all come from a man younger than 30 with active or convalescent COVID-19.

This clone was detected only once. The genes are TRBV7-9 and TRBJ2-3; D call uncertain. The V gene lost 5 bases and the J gene lost 3 bases, with 9 bases spanning the gap. The germline V gene has CDR1 SEHNR and CDR2 FQNEAQ (reference sequence). The CDR3 contains 13 residues. The DNA for the CDR3 is TGTGCCAGCAGCCCACTCAGGACAGATACGCAGTATTTT. It yields the protein CASSPLRTDTQYF. Complete variable domain (other parts from reference TRBV7-9 and TRBJ2-3): DTGVSQNPRHKITKRGQNVTFRCDPISEHNRLYWYRQTLGQGPEFLTYFQNEAQLEKSRLLSDRFSAERPKGSFSTLEIQRTEQGDSAMYLCASSPLRTDTQYFGPGTRLTVL.

The rearrangement links TRBV7-2 to TRBJ1-5; no definite D call. V shed 5 bases and J shed 4 bases, with 9 bases lying between them. There are 13 residues in the CDR3. Germline V gene sequence: CDR1 SGHTA, CDR2 FQGNSA. The CDR3, as DNA: TGTGCCAGCAGCCGCTTGACAAATCAGCCCCAGCATTTT. Protein sequence: CASSRLTNQPQHF.

This sequence joins TRBV6-5 and TRBJ1-1; 7 bases map to TRBD1. The CDR3 has 14 amino acids. Germline-derived CDR1 and CDR2 are MNHEY and SVGAGI. After removal of 7 bases from V and 1 base from J, the junction contained 6 bases not matched to a gene. In DNA form, the CDR3 reads TGTGCCAGCAACCCACAGGGGAGGAACACTGAAGCTTTCTTT. It yields the protein CASNPQGRNTEAFF.